The clone carrying this T cell receptor (beta chain) has a count of ten or more. Looked up from germline, CDR1 is SGDLS and CDR2 is YYNGEE. The CDR3 loop spans 15 amino acids. Between the trimmed V and J ends, which lost 0 bases and 0 bases, there was a span of 10 bases. TCRdb reprocessed the 5' RACE reads via MiXCR and lists one record per CDR3 protein. The data show approximately 140,000 distinct CDR3 sequences, roughly 8% seen once. These data originate in a study of T cells after yellow fever vaccination. The specimen comprised CD4+ T cells sorted from PBMCs, sampled 5 days after the yellow fever booster vaccination. The gene calls are TRBV9 and TRBJ2-7; perhaps D is TRBD1 or TRBD2 (6 bases each). This clonotype originated in a man aged 25 to 40 who received the YFV17D yellow fever vaccine. CDR3: CASSVEGGGSYEQYF. The CDR3 DNA reads as TGTGCCAGCAGCGTAGAGGGGGGAGGCTCCTACGAGCAGTACTTC.